A selection of T cell receptor beta chains follows, all from one sample in a study of blood T cell repertoires in COVID-19. Profiling relied on immunoSEQ multiplex PCR, and the TCRdb table lists in-frame clones only, not all of them. This repertoire shows about 180,000 clones, roughly 81% found once; its top ten account for about 10%. The sequencing sample was made of peripheral blood. The receptors come from an elderly woman with COVID-19, enrolled during active disease. Both conserved end residues are part of each CDR3. The D gene is left open where the match is weak. Size tells how often a clone was seen (once, few, many) or the class of an expanded clone, and some rows leave it out.

d_call,v_call,j_call,clone_size,cdr3_nt,cdr3_aa
TRBD2,TRBV7-2,TRBJ2-5,once,TGTGCCAGCAGCTTAGAGGGACTACAAGAGACCCAGTACTTC,CASSLEGLQETQYF
.,TRBV6-2/TRBV6-3,TRBJ2-5,.,TGTGCCAGCAGTTTTGGCGGGGCAGTACAAGAGACCCAGTACTTC,CASSFGGAVQETQYF
TRBD1,TRBV7-8,TRBJ1-2,.,TGTGCCAGCAGCCTAAGTATTGGGACAGGGGCAGGCTATGGCTACACCTTC,CASSLSIGTGAGYGYTF
.,TRBV6-5,TRBJ1-1,.,TGTGCCAGCAGCCCCCCGGGCAGGGGTTCCGAAGCTTTCTTT,CASSPPGRGSEAFF
TRBD1,TRBV28,TRBJ1-1,few,TGTGCCAGCAGTTTGCACGACAGGGGCGCTGAAGCTTTCTTT,CASSLHDRGAEAFF
.,TRBV30,TRBJ2-7,.,TGTGCCTGGGGAGATGCAGCCTACGAGCAGTACTTC,CAWGDAAYEQYF
TRBD1,TRBV11-2,TRBJ1-2,.,TGTGCCAGCAGCCTCGACAGGGGGCGAGGCTACACCTTC,CASSLDRGRGYTF
.,TRBV3-1/TRBV3-2,TRBJ2-3,.,TGTGCCAGCAGCCCCCTCGGGACACCCAGCACAGATACGCAGTATTTT,CASSPLGTPSTDTQYF
TRBD1,TRBV27,TRBJ2-4,few,TGTGCCAGCAGTCCCCAAGGGACAGAGATAAACATTCAGTACTTC,CASSPQGTEINIQYF
.,TRBV29-1,TRBJ1-2,.,TGCAGCGTCGTGGACGGGGAGCGGGGCTACACCTTC,CSVVDGERGYTF
.,TRBV28,TRBJ1-1,.,TGTGCCAGCAGCAGAGGGGGGGACTCGAACACTGAAGCTTTCTTT,CASSRGGDSNTEAFF
.,TRBV6-6,TRBJ2-7,.,TGTGCCAGCCGGGACTCCTACGAGCAGTACTTC,CASRDSYEQYF
.,TRBV4-2,TRBJ2-2,.,TGTGCCAGCAGCCTACCCCCGGCCGGGGAGCTGTTTTTT,CASSLPPAGELFF
TRBD2,TRBV7-9,TRBJ2-7,.,TGTGCCAGCAGTCCCACTAGCGGGGGTTTCTACGAGCAGTACTTC,CASSPTSGGFYEQYF
.,TRBV7-9,TRBJ1-2,.,TGTGCCAGCAGCTTAGCGGGAGTGGCAGTCTATGGCTACACCTTC,CASSLAGVAVYGYTF
.,TRBV23-1,TRBJ2-2,.,TGCGCCAGCAGTCGCTCTAATCGGGTTCGGCTTGGGCGGGTCAACACCGGGGAGCTGTTTTTT,CASSRSNRVRLGRVNTGELFF
TRBD2,TRBV29-1,TRBJ2-1,.,TGCAGCGTTTTGGGGGGAGGGTCCTACAATGAGCAGTTCTTC,CSVLGGGSYNEQFF
.,TRBV29-1,TRBJ2-2,.,TGCAGCGTTGAAGAGGCCAACACCGGGGAGCTGTTTTTT,CSVEEANTGELFF
.,TRBV5-1,TRBJ2-3,.,TGCGCCAGCAGCTTGGCGGAGGGAACAGATACGCAGTATTTT,CASSLAEGTDTQYF
TRBD1,TRBV10-2,TRBJ2-2,.,TGCGCCAGCAGTGGGACAGGGGAGTGGTTCACCGGGGAGCTGTTTTTT,CASSGTGEWFTGELFF
TRBD2,TRBV13,TRBJ2-5,.,TGTGCCAGCAGCTTAGGGCCCCAACTAGCGGGAGTTGAGACCCAGTACTTC,CASSLGPQLAGVETQYF
.,TRBV28,TRBJ2-3,.,TGTGCCAGCACCCGGAGGAACACAGATACGCAGTATTTT,CASTRRNTDTQYF
TRBD1,TRBV3-1/TRBV3-2,TRBJ1-2,.,TGTGCCAGCAGCCATTGGACAGGGGGCCATGGCTACACCTTC,CASSHWTGGHGYTF
.,TRBV11-3,TRBJ1-1,.,TGTGCCAGCAGCTTTAGGCAGGGACAGAACACTGAAGCTTTCTTT,CASSFRQGQNTEAFF
.,TRBV7-6,TRBJ2-7,few,TGTGCCAGCAGATCAGGGGGGGAGCAGTACTTC,CASRSGGEQYF
.,TRBV6-2/TRBV6-3,TRBJ1-6,.,TGTGCCAGCAGTCCATGGAGAGGCAGTCCAAGCTCCTATAATTCACCCCTCCACTTT,CASSPWRGSPSSYNSPLHF
TRBD2,TRBV27,TRBJ2-7,.,TGTGCCAGCAGTCTCGGGACTAGCGGGTACGAGCAGTACTTC,CASSLGTSGYEQYF
.,TRBV7-8,TRBJ2-7,few,TGTGCCAGCAGCTTATTGAGAGGCTCCTACGAGCAGTACTTC,CASSLLRGSYEQYF
.,TRBV28,TRBJ2-4,.,TGTGCCAGCACTTCCCCGGGAAAGGGCAAAAACATTCAGTACTTC,CASTSPGKGKNIQYF
TRBD1,TRBV6-6,TRBJ2-3,.,TGTGCCAGCAGTTGGGGACAGGTACTCACAGATACGCAGTATTTT,CASSWGQVLTDTQYF
TRBD1,TRBV7-6,TRBJ1-1,.,TGTGCCAGCAGCTTAGCGACAGGGTTGGGCACTGAAGCTTTCTTT,CASSLATGLGTEAFF
.,TRBV30,TRBJ1-2,.,TGTGCCTGGAGGAACCGGGGGGTCAACTATGGCTACACCTTC,CAWRNRGVNYGYTF
.,TRBV9,TRBJ1-3,.,TGTGCCAGCAGCGTAGGAAGGGGGGGCTCTGGAAACACCATATATTTT,CASSVGRGGSGNTIYF
TRBD1,TRBV5-8,TRBJ1-5,.,TGTGCCAGCAGGGACAGGGGTGGGGTAAGCAATCAGCCCCAGCATTTT,CASRDRGGVSNQPQHF
.,TRBV7-8,TRBJ2-5,.,TGTGCCAGCAGCTTAGCCGGGGGGCCCTACCAAGAGACCCAGTACTTC,CASSLAGGPYQETQYF
.,TRBV2,TRBJ2-1,once,TGTGCCAGCAACCCACAGGGTGGGGACTACAATGAGCAGTTCTTC,CASNPQGGDYNEQFF
TRBD1,TRBV3-1/TRBV3-2,TRBJ2-4,.,TGTGCCAGCAGCCAAGACGTGGCAGGGGGCGAGAAGGGGAACATTCAGTACTTC,CASSQDVAGGEKGNIQYF
TRBD1,TRBV29-1,TRBJ2-7,.,TGCAGCGTGGCCCGGACAGGGGGACCCTACGAGCAGTACTTC,CSVARTGGPYEQYF
.,TRBV7-3,TRBJ1-1,few,TGTGCCAGCAGCTTTGGAGTTACTGAAGCTTTCTTT,CASSFGVTEAFF
TRBD2,TRBV7-2,TRBJ2-6,few,TGTGCCAGCAGCATTAGCGGGGGGGCTTCTGGGGCCAACGTCCTGACTTTC,CASSISGGASGANVLTF
TRBD1,TRBV4-1,TRBJ2-3,few,TGCGCCAGCAGCCAGGGACAGGGAATAGATACGCAGTATTTT,CASSQGQGIDTQYF
TRBD2,TRBV28,TRBJ2-5,.,TGTGCCAGCAGTTTAGCGTTTAGCGGGAACCAAGAGACCCAGTACTTC,CASSLAFSGNQETQYF
TRBD1,TRBV11-3,TRBJ2-6,.,TGTGCCAGCAGCGCAGGACAGGGCGCCGTGGCTTTC,CASSAGQGAVAF
TRBD2,TRBV29-1,TRBJ2-3,.,TGCAGCGTGACTAGCGGGATAAGAGGTGGTACGCAGTATTTT,CSVTSGIRGGTQYF
.,TRBV7-2,TRBJ2-7,.,TGTGCCAGCAGCTTTGAGGGATTTCGGGAGCAGTACTTC,CASSFEGFREQYF
.,TRBV27,TRBJ1-6,.,TGTGCCAGCAGCTTGGGCAGCCAGAATTCACCCCTCCACTTT,CASSLGSQNSPLHF
TRBD1,TRBV10-3,TRBJ1-2,.,TGTGCCATCACAGACAGGGAAGCCGGCTATGGCTACACCTTC,CAITDREAGYGYTF
.,TRBV2,TRBJ2-7,.,TGTGCCAGCAGGGAACCCACTAGTATCCACGAGCAGTACTTC,CASREPTSIHEQYF
.,TRBV2,TRBJ2-7,.,TGTGCCAGCGTGGGCCCCTACGAGCAGTACTTC,CASVGPYEQYF
.,TRBV7-2,TRBJ1-4,once,TGTGCCAGCAGCACTTCGGCCACCACAGGGGAAAAACTGTTTTTT,CASSTSATTGEKLFF
.,TRBV12-5,TRBJ1-1,few,TGTGCTAGTGGTTTGGCTGTTCTCAGGGGCGAAGCTTTCTTT,CASGLAVLRGEAFF
TRBD2,TRBV24-1,TRBJ2-5,.,TGTGCCACCAGTGATTTTTCCCGGGGGGACCAAGAGACCCAGTACTTC,CATSDFSRGDQETQYF
.,TRBV5-1,TRBJ1-1,.,TGCGCCAGCAGCCTGGACAGCTTAACGAACACTGAAGCTTTCTTT,CASSLDSLTNTEAFF
TRBD1,TRBV7-9,TRBJ1-5,.,TGTGCCAGCAGCCCACAGGGGGGACAGCCCCAGCATTTT,CASSPQGGQPQHF
TRBD1,TRBV6-6,TRBJ2-7,.,TGTGCCAGCAGTTCCTCCACAGGGGCTCGCGAGCAGTACTTC,CASSSSTGAREQYF
TRBD1,TRBV6-6,TRBJ2-2,.,TGTGCCAGCGGGACAGTTGTGACCGGGGAGCTGTTTTTT,CASGTVVTGELFF
.,TRBV6-1,TRBJ2-7,.,TGTGCCAGCAGTGAAGGACACTCTTACGAGCAGTACTTC,CASSEGHSYEQYF
.,TRBV5-1,TRBJ2-7,once,TGCGCCAGCAGCTTGAGTATAGGGGGTGAGCAGTACTTC,CASSLSIGGEQYF